Here is one T cell receptor (beta chain) with its context. This specimen comes from a study of blood T cell repertoires in COVID-19. The overall study: Whether acute or convalescent, the COVID-19 samples came from the United States, Italy and Spain. The analysed material was cDNA or gDNA that came from T cells, B-cell-depleted T cells, or PBMCs.

Source study methods: Nucleated cell counts were estimated from reference gene primer amplification. The data were produced by immunoSEQ multiplex PCR, yet TCRdb's version contains in-frame clones alone and is incomplete. D and trimming come from the DNA, and the V and J calls and clone size come from that table. The data contain about 120,000 clones, 87% of them singletons. This TCR came from a woman in her 70s with acute or convalescent COVID-19. Input material: peripheral blood.

The DNA for the CDR3 is TGCGCCAGCACCACAGACACCCTCGGTGACCAGTACTTC. As protein: CASTTDTLGDQYF. The gene calls are TRBV5-1 and TRBJ2-5, with D unclear. Looked up from germline, CDR1 is SGHRS and CDR2 is YFSETQ. This CDR3 has 13 amino acids. Trimming stripped 6 bases from V and 10 bases from J, with 19 bases between.